This T cell receptor beta chain was retrieved from a study of CD8+CD57+ T cells in acquired aplastic anemia. The study's findings and limits: A significant difference in CD8+ Simpson's diversity between patients and controls was not found.

A note on this clonotype: Its antigen remains unknown.

According to the study, genomic DNA was the template for TCR beta VDJ and CDR3 profiling. TCRdb re-analysed the reads in MiXCR, keeping a single row per CDR3 protein. The sample shows about 180,000 distinct CDR3 sequences, around 45% of them seen only once. The TCR originated in a human donor in good health. Sequencing input: sorted CD4+, CD8+, or CD8+CD57+ T cells (not recorded which) from PBMCs.

CDR3 coding DNA: TGTGCCAGCAGGGTAGGGACTAGCGGACAAGAGACCCAGTACTTC. The encoded protein is CASRVGTSGQETQYF. The chain carries TRBV7-7 and TRBJ2-5; 11 bases are a match to TRBD2. V dropped 6 bases and J dropped 2; count of bases not matched to a gene: 5. The CDR3 consists of 15 residues. Germline CDR1 and CDR2: SSHAT and FNYEAQ (reference sequence).